This T cell receptor beta chain was retrieved from a study of CXCR3-negative and CXCR3-positive naive CD8 T cells. Study details: The total count of TRB reads reached 120 million to 150 million, and each library contributed about 1.5 +/- 0.3 million.

Via 5' RACE with UMI labels, TRB cDNA libraries were prepared. One entry per CDR3 protein, without DNA, is what TCRdb gives after re-calling the 5' RACE reads. This sample's table reports tens of thousands of distinct CDR3 sequences. Study-wide findings and caveats: Once cells were cryopreserved, CXCR3 expression went down partly, and most assays used fresh PBMCs. More hydrophobic TRB CDR3s occurred in CXCR3-positive than in CXCR3-negative naive cells.

CDR1 DFQATT and CDR2 SNEGSKA come from the germline V gene (reference sequence). This CDR3 spans 14 amino acids. Each CD8+ T cell subset was flow-sorted in triplicate. Every sort contained about 310,000 cells. About this clonotype: Its antigen is unidentified.

The sequenced sample was naive CXCR3+ CD8+ T cells from blood. Subset here: CD45RO-CCR7+CD27+CD95- naive CD8+ T cells expressing CXCR3 (TNR3+). J is TRBJ1-2 and V is TRBV20-1. The TCR sequence derives from a human donor in good health. Some clones in this sample may be carry-over from other donors' samples. The CDR3 here is CSARDQGGIYGYTF.